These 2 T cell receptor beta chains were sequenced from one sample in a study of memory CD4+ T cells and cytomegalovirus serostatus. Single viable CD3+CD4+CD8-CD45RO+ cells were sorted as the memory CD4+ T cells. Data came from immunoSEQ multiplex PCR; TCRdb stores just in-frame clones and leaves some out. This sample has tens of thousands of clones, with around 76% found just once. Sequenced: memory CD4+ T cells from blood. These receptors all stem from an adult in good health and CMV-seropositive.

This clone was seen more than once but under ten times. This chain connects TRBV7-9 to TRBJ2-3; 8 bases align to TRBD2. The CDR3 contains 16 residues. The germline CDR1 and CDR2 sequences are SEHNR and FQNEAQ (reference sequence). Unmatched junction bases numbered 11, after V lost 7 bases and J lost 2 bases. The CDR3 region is CASTFQLTSDTDTQYF. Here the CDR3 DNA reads TGTGCCAGCACCTTTCAGTTGACTAGCGACACAGATACGCAGTATTTT.

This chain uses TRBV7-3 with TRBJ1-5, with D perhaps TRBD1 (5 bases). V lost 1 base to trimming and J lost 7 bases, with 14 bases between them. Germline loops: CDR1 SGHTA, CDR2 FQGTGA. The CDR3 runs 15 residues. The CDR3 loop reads CASSLNGGAGQPQHF. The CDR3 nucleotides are TGTGCCAGCAGCTTAAATGGCGGGGCCGGGCAGCCCCAGCATTTT.